The 13 T cell receptor beta chains presented below share a single source sample, sequenced in a study of ipilimumab plus nivolumab after autologous stem cell transplantation. Repertoires were generated with immunoSEQ multiplex PCR, while TCRdb's copy carries only in-frame clones and drops some. This sample has 15,000 to 20,000 clones, with around four fifths found just once. The material was PBMCs, obtained in a trial of ipilimumab plus nivolumab as post-transplant consolidation. The receptors were gathered from a male donor with diffuse large B-cell lymphoma.

The chain couples TRBV5-4 to TRBJ1-1, with D tentatively TRBD1 (5 bases). Germline loops: CDR1 SGHNT, CDR2 YYREEE (reference sequence). CDR3 length: 13 amino acids. V was pared by 1 base and J by 11 bases, with 15 bases between. For the CDR3, the DNA is TGTGCCAGCAGCTTGAGGGCGGACAAAGGGGCTTTCTTT. Its protein product is CASSLRADKGAFF.

This clone counts as large (0.1 to 1%). V gene TRBV14 combines with J gene TRBJ2-7; perhaps TRBD1 as D (6 bases). The length of the CDR3 is 16 residues. V was clipped by 0 bases and J by 6 bases, with 18 bases between them. CDR1 is SGHDN and CDR2 is FVKESK in the germline V gene. CDR3 protein: CASSQDLRQGSREQYF. The CDR3 region has the DNA TGTGCCAGCAGCCAAGATCTGAGGCAGGGGTCGCGCGAGCAGTACTTC. The complete variable domain, with remaining parts taken from reference TRBV14 and TRBJ2-7, reads EAGVTQFPSHSVIEKGQTVTLRCDPISGHDNLYWYRRVMGKEIKFLLHFVKESKQDESGMPNNRFLAERTGGTYSTLKVQPAELEDSGVYFCASSQDLRQGSREQYFGPGTRLTVT.

The rearrangement links TRBV11-2 to TRBJ2-7; D is perhaps TRBD1 (5 bases). The germline V and J ends were trimmed by 2 bases and 6 bases, with 11 bases remaining between them. Germline loops: CDR1 SGHAT, CDR2 FQNNGV. This CDR3 contains 13 residues. CDR3 in DNA: TGTGCCAGCAGCTTACAGGGTGTTGGCGAGCAGTACTTC. It yields the protein CASSLQGVGEQYF.

The chain employs TRBV28 and TRBJ2-1; D unclear. CDR1 is MDHEN, CDR2 SYDVKM, per germline. The V end lost 5 bases, the J end lost 6 bases, and 14 bases lay between the germline ends. The CDR3 has 14 amino acids. The DNA of the CDR3 is TGTGCCAGCAGTCCCCCGGGCTGGGGCAATGAGCAGTTCTTC. Protein sequence: CASSPPGWGNEQFF.

V is TRBV7-9 and J is TRBJ1-3, with D uncertain. Germline CDR1 is SEHNR and CDR2 is FQNEAQ (reference sequence). V was pared by 10 bases and J by 0 bases, with 4 bases between. The CDR3 totals 11 residues. The CDR3 DNA reads TGTGCCATCGACTCTGGAAACACCATATATTTT. Its protein product is CAIDSGNTIYF. Full variable domain (missing parts from reference TRBV7-9 and TRBJ1-3): DTGVSQNPRHKITKRGQNVTFRCDPISEHNRLYWYRQTLGQGPEFLTYFQNEAQLEKSRLLSDRFSAERPKGSFSTLEIQRTEQGDSAMYLCAIDSGNTIYFGEGSWLTVV.

The chain joins TRBV7-8 to TRBJ1-2; possibly TRBD1 for D (6 bases). Germline CDR1 is SGHVS and CDR2 is FQNEAQ. CDR3 length: 14 residues. V was shortened by 5 bases and J by 4 bases, with 14 bases between the two germline ends. CDR3 sequence: CASSPRGQFYGYTF. DNA for the CDR3: TGTGCCAGCAGCCCGAGAGGACAGTTCTATGGCTACACCTTC.

The chain employs TRBV30 and TRBJ2-7; no reliable D call. The V and J ends lost 5 bases and 2 bases respectively, with 7 bases between them. In germline, CDR1 is GTSNPN, CDR2 SVGIG (reference sequence). The CDR3 runs to 11 residues. CDR3 loop: CAWWGPYEQYF. The CDR3 DNA is TGTGCCTGGTGGGGTCCCTACGAGCAGTACTTC. Together with reference TRBV30 and TRBJ2-7, the CDR3 gives the full variable domain: SQTIHQWPATLVQPVGSPLSLECTVEGTSNPNLYWYRQAAGRGLQLLFYSVGIGQISSEVPQNLSASRPQDRQFILSSKKLLLSDSGFYLCAWWGPYEQYFGPGTRLTVT.

The CDR3 sequence is CASSFPGLASTGELFF. CDR3 coding DNA: TGTGCCAGCAGTTTCCCCGGACTAGCGAGCACCGGGGAGCTGTTTTTT. The V call is TRBV2, the J call TRBJ2-2; 9 bases fit TRBD2. V dropped 5 bases and J dropped 4; count of bases not matched to a gene: 8. Germline V gene data show CDR1 as SNHLY and CDR2 as FYNNEI. The CDR3 length is 16 residues. Filled out from reference TRBV2 and TRBJ2-2, the complete variable domain reads EPEVTQTPSHQVTQMGQEVILRCVPISNHLYFYWYRQILGQKVEFLVSFYNNEISEKSEIFDDQFSVERPDGSNFTLKIRSTKLEDSAMYFCASSFPGLASTGELFFGEGSRLTVL.

The chain uses TRBV29-1 and TRBJ2-1; possible D gene TRBD1, 5 bases. V lost 3 bases and J lost 6, with 15 bases in between. Germline V gene sequence: CDR1 SQVTM, CDR2 ANQGSEA. The CDR3 sequence is 14 residues long. CDR3 sequence: CSVDVRVRFNEQFF. The CDR3 region has the DNA TGCAGCGTTGATGTCAGGGTGAGGTTCAATGAGCAGTTCTTC.

This rearrangement joins TRBV29-1 to TRBJ2-5; perhaps TRBD1 as D (6 bases). CDR1 is SQVTM, CDR2 ANQGSEA, per germline. The ends were cut back, 8 bases at V and 0 bases at J, with 13 bases in the middle. The CDR3 covers 13 residues. CDR3 sequence reads: CSLGHVNQETQYF. The CDR3 nucleotides read TGCAGCTTGGGACACGTAAACCAAGAGACCCAGTACTTC.

This clone was seen a single time. The chain couples TRBV6-1 to TRBJ2-7, with TRBD1 matching 7 bases. The ends lost 6 bases at V and 4 bases at J; junction bases unmatched: 12. Germline V lookup: CDR1 MNHNS, CDR2 SASEGT. The CDR3 has 15 residues. CDR3 in DNA: TGTGCCAGCAGCCAACCGGACAGGTTCTGGTACGAGCAGTACTTC. Translated, it gives CASSQPDRFWYEQYF.

The chain is built from TRBV27 and TRBJ2-1, with D possibly being TRBD2 (7 bases). Between the trimmed V and J ends, which lost 7 bases and 4 bases, there was a span of 14 bases. The germline CDR1 and CDR2 sequences are MNHEY and SMNVEV (reference sequence). The CDR3 runs 14 residues. CDR3 sequence: CASMAGAGYNEQFF. The CDR3 nucleotides are TGTGCCAGCATGGCGGGGGCGGGTTACAATGAGCAGTTCTTC.

The chain recombines TRBV28 with TRBJ1-5; a weak D match, TRBD1 (5 bases). The CDR3 runs 15 residues. Trimming took off 8 bases at V and 6 bases at J, with 20 bases between the two ends. CDR1 is MDHEN and CDR2 is SYDVKM in the germline V gene. In DNA form, the CDR3 reads TGTGCCAGCGGACCTAGCCTGCGGGGCCGTCAGCCCCAGCATTTT. Translated: CASGPSLRGRQPQHF. Drawing the rest from reference TRBV28 and TRBJ1-5, the complete variable domain is DVKVTQSSRYLVKRTGEKVFLECVQDMDHENMFWYRQDPGLGLRLIYFSYDVKMKEKGDIPEGYSVSREKKERFSLILESASTNQTSMYLCASGPSLRGRQPQHFGDGTRLSIL.